This T cell receptor beta chain was sequenced in a study of blood T cell repertoires in COVID-19. This table comes from immunoSEQ multiplex PCR, and its TCRdb copy is limited to in-frame clones, with some not included. This table has over 250,000 clones, around nine tenths appearing once. The V end was cut by 4 bases, the J end by 8 bases, with 7 bases between. Germline loops: CDR1 SQVTM, CDR2 ANQGSEA. The CDR3 length is 10 residues. This clone came up once. This chain links TRBV29-1 with TRBJ2-3; D is uncertain. The sequence was collected from a man aged 35 to 55 who had recovered from COVID-19. Sequences were obtained from peripheral blood. CDR3 residues: CSVGGLTQYF. CDR3 coding DNA: TGCAGCGTTGGCGGTCTTACGCAGTATTTT.